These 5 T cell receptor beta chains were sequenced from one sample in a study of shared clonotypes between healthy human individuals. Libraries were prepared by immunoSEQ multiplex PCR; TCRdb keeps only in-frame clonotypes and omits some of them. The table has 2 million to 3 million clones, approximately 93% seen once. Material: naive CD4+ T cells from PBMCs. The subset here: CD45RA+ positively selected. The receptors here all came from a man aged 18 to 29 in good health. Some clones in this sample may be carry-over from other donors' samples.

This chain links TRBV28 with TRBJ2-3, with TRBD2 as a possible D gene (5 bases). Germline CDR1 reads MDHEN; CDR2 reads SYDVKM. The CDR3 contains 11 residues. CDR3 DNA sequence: TGTATGGCCGGGGGCACAGATACGCAGTATTTT. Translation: CMAGGTDTQYF.

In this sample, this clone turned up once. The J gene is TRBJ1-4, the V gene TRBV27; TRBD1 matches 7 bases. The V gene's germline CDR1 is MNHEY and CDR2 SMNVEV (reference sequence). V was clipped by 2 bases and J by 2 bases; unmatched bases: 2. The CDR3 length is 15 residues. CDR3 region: CASSLDRATNEKLFF. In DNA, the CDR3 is TGTGCCAGCAGTTTAGACAGGGCGACTAATGAAAAACTGTTTTTT.

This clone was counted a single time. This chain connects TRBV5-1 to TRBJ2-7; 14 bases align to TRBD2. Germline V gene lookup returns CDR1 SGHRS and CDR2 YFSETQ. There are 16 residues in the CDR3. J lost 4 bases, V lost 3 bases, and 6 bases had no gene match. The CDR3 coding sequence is TGCGCCAGCAGCTCTAGACTAGCGGGAGGGAGATACGAGCAGTACTTC. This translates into CASSSRLAGGRYEQYF.

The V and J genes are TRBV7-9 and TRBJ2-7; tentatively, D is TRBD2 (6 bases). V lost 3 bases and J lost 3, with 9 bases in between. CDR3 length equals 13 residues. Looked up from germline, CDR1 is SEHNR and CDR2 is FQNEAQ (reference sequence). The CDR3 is CASSLFGGYEQYF. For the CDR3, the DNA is TGTGCCAGCAGCTTGTTCGGGGGCTACGAGCAGTACTTC.

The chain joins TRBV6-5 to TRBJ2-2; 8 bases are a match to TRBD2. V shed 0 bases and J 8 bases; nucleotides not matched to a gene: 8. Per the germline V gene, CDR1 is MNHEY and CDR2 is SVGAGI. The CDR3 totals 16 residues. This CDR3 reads CASSYSKAGGRGELFF. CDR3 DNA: TGTGCCAGCAGTTACTCGAAAGCAGGCGGGAGGGGGGAGCTGTTTTTT.